The rows below give T cell receptor beta chains drawn from one sample of a study of shared clonotypes between healthy human individuals. Profiling relied on immunoSEQ multiplex PCR, and the TCRdb table lists in-frame clones only, not all of them. Among hundreds of thousands of clones, about 98% were seen once, and the ten largest hold 0.25% to 0.35%. The sequencing input was naive CD8+ T cells sorted from blood. The source is a man under 40 in good health. The CDR3 runs from the conserved cysteine through the conserved F or W. D genes are given only for firm matches. Clone size is given for some rows only: seen once, a few or many times, or a class if the clone is expanded.

j_gene	abundance	d_gene	v_gene	CDR3nt	CDR3aa
TRBJ2-7	.	.	TRBV27	TGTGCCAGCAGTTTAAGCCGAACGGGCACCAGACAGCAGTACTTC	CASSLSRTGTRQQYF
TRBJ2-1	.	.	TRBV29-1	TGCAGCGTTGGCGGGTTCGCCCCTAGCTCCTACAATGAGCAGTTCTTC	CSVGGFAPSSYNEQFF
TRBJ2-5	.	.	TRBV28	TGTGCCAGCAGTTTAGCTAGCACCAGGCGGGAGACCCAGTACTTC	CASSLASTRRETQYF
TRBJ2-7	.	.	TRBV11-2	TGTGCCAGCAGCTTGAATGATGGGACCTGGGGCTCCTACGAGCAGTACTTC	CASSLNDGTWGSYEQYF
TRBJ2-3	.	TRBD1	TRBV15	TGTGCCACCAGCAAGGCGTACCCGGGACAGGGGTGGGATACGCAGTATTTT	CATSKAYPGQGWDTQYF
TRBJ2-5	.	TRBD2	TRBV19	TGTGCCAGTAGTAGCCGACCGGGGCTAGCGGGAGGCTTCCAATCCCGGGCCCAGTACTTC	CASSSRPGLAGGFQSRAQYF
TRBJ1-2	once	.	TRBV2	TGTGCCAGCAGGGGGGACACCAACTACACCTTC	CASRGDTNYTF
TRBJ2-1	once	TRBD2	TRBV11-2	TGTGCCAGCAGCTTCGAGCGGGAGGGCTACAATGAGCAGTTCTTC	CASSFEREGYNEQFF
TRBJ2-5	.	.	TRBV28	TGTGCCAGCAGTGGAGGGGACCAAGAGACCCAGTACTTC	CASSGGDQETQYF
TRBJ2-1	.	.	TRBV4-1	TGCGCCAGCAGCCAAGTCTCGGGTCTCCCCTCCTACAATGAGCAGTTCTTC	CASSQVSGLPSYNEQFF
TRBJ2-2	.	.	TRBV29-1	TGCAGCGTTGGCACCGATACTAGTACCCCGAACACCGGGGAGCTGTTTTTT	CSVGTDTSTPNTGELFF
TRBJ2-1	.	TRBD1	TRBV13	TGTGCCAGCATAAGACAGGGGATAAACAATGAGCAGTTCTTC	CASIRQGINNEQFF
TRBJ1-1	.	.	TRBV5-5	TGTGCCAGCAGCGTGGGTGGAGGCACTGAAGCTTTCTTT	CASSVGGGTEAFF
TRBJ1-2	.	.	TRBV10-2	TGCGCCAGTTTCCCGGGAGGGGCTCGTGGCTACACCTTC	CASFPGGARGYTF
TRBJ2-5	.	TRBD2	TRBV4-1	TGCGCCAGCAGCCAAGGACTAGCGGGGCAAGAGACCCAGTACTTC	CASSQGLAGQETQYF
TRBJ2-5	.	.	TRBV2	TGTGCCAGCAGTGAGAGTAGAGGACAGAAGTACCAAGAGACCCAGTACTTC	CASSESRGQKYQETQYF
TRBJ1-5	.	.	TRBV27	TGTGCCAGCAGCCCCGGGACCGATAGCAATCAGCCCCAGCATTTT	CASSPGTDSNQPQHF
TRBJ1-2	.	.	TRBV7-8	TGTGCCAGCAGCTTAGCTGGGGCTAACTATGGCTACACCTTC	CASSLAGANYGYTF
TRBJ2-1	.	.	TRBV6-5	TGTGCCAGCAGTTACTCGATCGCCGATGAGCAGTTCTTC	CASSYSIADEQFF
TRBJ2-7	.	.	TRBV27	TGTGCCAGCAGTTCAAATTACTACGAGCAGTACTTC	CASSSNYYEQYF
TRBJ2-3	.	.	TRBV18	TGTGCCAGCTCACCACGCTCTGGACTTAACACAGATACGCAGTATTTT	CASSPRSGLNTDTQYF
TRBJ2-7	.	.	TRBV7-9	TGTGCCAGCAGCCACGGTCCTACTCCCTACGAGCAGTACTTC	CASSHGPTPYEQYF
TRBJ2-1	.	TRBD2	TRBV9	TGTGCCAGCAGCCCAATCCTAGCGGGAGCCTACAATGAGCAGTTCTTC	CASSPILAGAYNEQFF